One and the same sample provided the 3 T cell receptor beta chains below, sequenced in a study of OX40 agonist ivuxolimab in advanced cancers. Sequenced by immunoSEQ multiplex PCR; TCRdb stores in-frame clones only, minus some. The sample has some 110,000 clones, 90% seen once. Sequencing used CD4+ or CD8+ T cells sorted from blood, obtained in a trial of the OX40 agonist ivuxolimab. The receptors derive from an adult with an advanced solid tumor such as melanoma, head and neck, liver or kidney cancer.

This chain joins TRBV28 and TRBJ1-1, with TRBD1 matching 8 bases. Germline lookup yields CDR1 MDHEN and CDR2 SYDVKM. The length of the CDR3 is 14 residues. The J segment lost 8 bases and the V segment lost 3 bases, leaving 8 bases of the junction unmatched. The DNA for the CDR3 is TGTGCCAGCAGTTTGGGCTTGGGACAGGCAGAAGCTTTCTTT. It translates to CASSLGLGQAEAFF.

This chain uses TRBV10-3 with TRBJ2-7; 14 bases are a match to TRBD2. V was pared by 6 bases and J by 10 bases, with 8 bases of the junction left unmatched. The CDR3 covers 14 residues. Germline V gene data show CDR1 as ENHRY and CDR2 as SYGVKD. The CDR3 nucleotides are TGTGCCATCAGGCCGGGACTAGCGGGGGATATACAGTACTTC. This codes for CAIRPGLAGDIQYF.

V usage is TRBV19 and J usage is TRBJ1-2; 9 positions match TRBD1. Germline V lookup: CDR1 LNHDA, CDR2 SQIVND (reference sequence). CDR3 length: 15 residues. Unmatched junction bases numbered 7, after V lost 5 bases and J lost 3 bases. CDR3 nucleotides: TGTGCCAGTAGTTCACTACAGGGGGCAGACTATGGCTACACCTTC. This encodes CASSSLQGADYGYTF.